The present entry profiles one TCR beta chain with its context. The CDR3 is 15 amino acids. The germline gives CDR1 KGHSH, CDR2 LQKENI. Trimming took off 5 bases at V and 2 bases at J, with 10 bases between the two ends. The use of a sample-barcoded 5' primer and a J-beta primer mix characterized a second PCR of 7 to 11 cycles. TCRdb re-derived calls from the 5' RACE reads in MiXCR, one entry per CDR3 protein. This repertoire shows roughly 860,000 distinct CDR3 sequences, around 62% found once; its top ten account for 25% to 30%. The source of the sample is a study of blood T cells in healthy people across ages.

The sequenced material came from blood. J is TRBJ2-6 and V is TRBV18, with D maybe TRBD2 (5 bases). This TCR derives from a man aged 25 to 40 in good health. DNA for the CDR3: TGTGCCAGCTCAGGCGGAGGTGCTGGGGCCAACGTCCTGACTTTC. Translation gives CASSGGGAGANVLTF.